This T cell receptor beta chain was recovered during a study of blood T cell repertoires in COVID-19. Study background: Acute-phase and convalescent COVID-19 samples originated in the United States, Italy and Spain.

CDR3 length: 14 amino acids. Germline V lookup: CDR1 SQVTM, CDR2 ANQGSEA. The V end lost 8 bases, the J end lost 0 bases, and 14 bases lay between the germline ends. This clone turned up a few times. As processed by the authors: Researchers report that nucleated cell counts were estimated from reference gene primer amplification. Some clones are missing from TCRdb's copy, which holds only in-frame ones; the method was immunoSEQ multiplex PCR. That table gives V, J and clone size, and the DNA gave D and trimming. The table records 150,000 to 200,000 clones, 81% of them present only once. V is TRBV29-1 and J is TRBJ1-3; D perhaps matches TRBD1 (6 bases). This sequence was found in a man aged 55 to 70 with active or convalescent COVID-19. The sample taken for sequencing was peripheral blood. In nucleotides, the CDR3 is TGCAGCACCCGACAGGATCTCTCTGGAAACACCATATATTTT. This codes for CSTRQDLSGNTIYF.